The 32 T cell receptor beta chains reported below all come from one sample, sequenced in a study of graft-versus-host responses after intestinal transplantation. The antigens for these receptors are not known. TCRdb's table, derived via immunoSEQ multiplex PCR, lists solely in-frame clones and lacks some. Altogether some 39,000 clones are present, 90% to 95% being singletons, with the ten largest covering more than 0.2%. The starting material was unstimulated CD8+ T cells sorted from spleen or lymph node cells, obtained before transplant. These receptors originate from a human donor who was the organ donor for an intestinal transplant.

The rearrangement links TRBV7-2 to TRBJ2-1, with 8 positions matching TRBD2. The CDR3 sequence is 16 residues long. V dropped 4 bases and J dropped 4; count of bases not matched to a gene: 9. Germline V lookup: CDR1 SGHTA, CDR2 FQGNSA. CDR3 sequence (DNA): TGTGCCAGCAGCTATATCTCGGGACTAGAATACAATGAGCAGTTCTTC. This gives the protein CASSYISGLEYNEQFF.

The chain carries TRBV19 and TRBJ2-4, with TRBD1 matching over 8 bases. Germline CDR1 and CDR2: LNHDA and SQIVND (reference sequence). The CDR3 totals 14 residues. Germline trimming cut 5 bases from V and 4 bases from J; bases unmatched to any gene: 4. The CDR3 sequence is CASSYGQGKNIQYF. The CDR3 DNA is TGTGCCAGTAGTTACGGACAGGGAAAAAACATTCAGTACTTC.

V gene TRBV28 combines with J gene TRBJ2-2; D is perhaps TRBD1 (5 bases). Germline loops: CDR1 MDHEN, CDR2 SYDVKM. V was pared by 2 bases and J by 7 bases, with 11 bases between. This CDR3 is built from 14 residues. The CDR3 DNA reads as TGTGCCAGCAGTTTAGTCAGGGTCGGCGGGGAGCTGTTTTTT. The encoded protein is CASSLVRVGGELFF.

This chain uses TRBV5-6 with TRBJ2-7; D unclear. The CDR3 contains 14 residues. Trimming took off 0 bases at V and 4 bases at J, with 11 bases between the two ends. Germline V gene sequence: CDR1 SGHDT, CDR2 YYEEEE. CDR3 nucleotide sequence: TGTGCCAGCAGCTTGGATGGTACAGCTTACGAGCAGTACTTC. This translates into CASSLDGTAYEQYF.

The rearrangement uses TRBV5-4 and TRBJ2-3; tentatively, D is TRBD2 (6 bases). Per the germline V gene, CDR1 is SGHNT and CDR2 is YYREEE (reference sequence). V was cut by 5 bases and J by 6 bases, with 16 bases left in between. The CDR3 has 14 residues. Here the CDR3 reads CASRTGTGVDTQYF. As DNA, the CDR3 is TGTGCCAGCAGAACCGGGACTGGAGTGGATACGCAGTATTTT.

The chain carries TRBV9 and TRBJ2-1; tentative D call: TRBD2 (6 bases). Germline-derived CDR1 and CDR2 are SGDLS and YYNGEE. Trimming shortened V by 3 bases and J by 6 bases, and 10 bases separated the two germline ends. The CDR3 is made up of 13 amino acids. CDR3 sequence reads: CASSGGDFNEQFF. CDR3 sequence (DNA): TGTGCCAGCAGCGGGGGGGATTTCAATGAGCAGTTCTTC.

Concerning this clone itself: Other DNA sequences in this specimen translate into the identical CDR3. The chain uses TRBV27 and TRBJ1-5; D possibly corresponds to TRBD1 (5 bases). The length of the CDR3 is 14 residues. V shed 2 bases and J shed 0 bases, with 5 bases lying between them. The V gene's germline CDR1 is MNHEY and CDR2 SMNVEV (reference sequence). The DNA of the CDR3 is TGTGCCAGCAGTTTACAGGGTAGCAATCAGCCCCAGCATTTT. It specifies CASSLQGSNQPQHF.

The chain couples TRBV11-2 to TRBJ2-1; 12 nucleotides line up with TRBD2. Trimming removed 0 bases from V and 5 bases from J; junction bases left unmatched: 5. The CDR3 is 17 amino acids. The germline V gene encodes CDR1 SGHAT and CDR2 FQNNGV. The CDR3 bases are TGTGCCAGCAGCTTAGACCCCCCTAGCGGGGGGGACAATGAGCAGTTCTTC. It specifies CASSLDPPSGGDNEQFF.

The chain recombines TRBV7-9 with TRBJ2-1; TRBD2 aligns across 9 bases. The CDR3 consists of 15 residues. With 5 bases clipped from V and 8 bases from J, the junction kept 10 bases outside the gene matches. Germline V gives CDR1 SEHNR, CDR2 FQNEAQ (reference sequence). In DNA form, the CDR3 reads TGTGCCAGCAGCCCAGCGGGGGGCCCCTTGGATGAGCAGTTCTTC. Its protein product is CASSPAGGPLDEQFF.

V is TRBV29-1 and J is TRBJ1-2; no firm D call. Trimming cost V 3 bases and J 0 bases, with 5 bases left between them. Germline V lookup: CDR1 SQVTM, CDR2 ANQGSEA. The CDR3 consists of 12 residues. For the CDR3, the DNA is TGCAGCGTTGATCCAGCTAACTATGGCTACACCTTC. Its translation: CSVDPANYGYTF.

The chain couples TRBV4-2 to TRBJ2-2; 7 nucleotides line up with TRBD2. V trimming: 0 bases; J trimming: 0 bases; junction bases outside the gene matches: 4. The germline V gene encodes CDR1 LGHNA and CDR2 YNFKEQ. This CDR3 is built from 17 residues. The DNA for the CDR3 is TGTGCCAGCAGCCAAGAGGGGGGGTTCGCGAACACCGGGGAGCTGTTTTTT. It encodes CASSQEGGFANTGELFF.

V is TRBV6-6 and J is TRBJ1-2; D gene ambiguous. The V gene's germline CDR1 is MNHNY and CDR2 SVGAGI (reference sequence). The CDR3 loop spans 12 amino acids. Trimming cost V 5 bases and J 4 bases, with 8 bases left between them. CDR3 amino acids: CASSTVTYGYTF. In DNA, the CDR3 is TGTGCCAGCAGTACCGTTACCTATGGCTACACCTTC.

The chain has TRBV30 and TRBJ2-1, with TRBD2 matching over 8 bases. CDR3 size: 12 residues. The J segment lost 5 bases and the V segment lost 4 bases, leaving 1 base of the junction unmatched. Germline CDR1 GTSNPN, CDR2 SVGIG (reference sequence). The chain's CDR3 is CAWTGGHNEQFF. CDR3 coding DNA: TGTGCCTGGACGGGGGGGCACAATGAGCAGTTCTTC.

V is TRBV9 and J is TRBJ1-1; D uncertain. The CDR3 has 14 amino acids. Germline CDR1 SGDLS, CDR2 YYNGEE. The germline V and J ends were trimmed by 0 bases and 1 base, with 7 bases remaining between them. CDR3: CASSVVSGNTEAFF. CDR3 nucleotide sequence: TGTGCCAGCAGCGTAGTTTCCGGGAACACTGAAGCTTTCTTT.

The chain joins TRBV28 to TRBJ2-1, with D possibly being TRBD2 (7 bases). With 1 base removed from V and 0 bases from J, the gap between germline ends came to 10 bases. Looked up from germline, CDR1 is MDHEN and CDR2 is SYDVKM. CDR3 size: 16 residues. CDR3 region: CASSLSAGASYNEQFF. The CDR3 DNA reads TGTGCCAGCAGTTTATCTGCGGGGGCCTCCTACAATGAGCAGTTCTTC.

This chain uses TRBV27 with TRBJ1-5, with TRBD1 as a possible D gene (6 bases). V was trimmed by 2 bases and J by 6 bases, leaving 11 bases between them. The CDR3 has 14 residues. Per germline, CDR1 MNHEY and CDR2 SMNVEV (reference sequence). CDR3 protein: CASSLRGLGQPQHF. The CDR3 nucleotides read TGTGCCAGCAGTTTACGGGGGCTCGGTCAGCCCCAGCATTTT.

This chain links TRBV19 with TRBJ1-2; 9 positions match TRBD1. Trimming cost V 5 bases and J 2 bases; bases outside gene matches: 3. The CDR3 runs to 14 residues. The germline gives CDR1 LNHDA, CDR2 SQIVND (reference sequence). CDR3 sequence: CASSVGTGNYGYTF. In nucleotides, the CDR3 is TGTGCCAGTAGTGTTGGGACAGGGAACTATGGCTACACCTTC.

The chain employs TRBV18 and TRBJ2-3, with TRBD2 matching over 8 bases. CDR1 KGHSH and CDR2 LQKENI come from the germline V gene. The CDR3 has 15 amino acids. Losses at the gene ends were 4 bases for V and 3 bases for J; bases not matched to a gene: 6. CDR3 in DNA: TGTGCCAGCTCACAGTCCGGGGGGGCGACAGATACGCAGTATTTT. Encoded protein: CASSQSGGATDTQYF.

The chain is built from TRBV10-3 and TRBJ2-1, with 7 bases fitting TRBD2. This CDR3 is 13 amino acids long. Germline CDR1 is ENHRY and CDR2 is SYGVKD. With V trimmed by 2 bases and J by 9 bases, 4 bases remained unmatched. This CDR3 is CAISEEASGEQFF. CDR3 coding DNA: TGTGCCATCAGTGAGGAAGCTAGCGGTGAGCAGTTCTTC.

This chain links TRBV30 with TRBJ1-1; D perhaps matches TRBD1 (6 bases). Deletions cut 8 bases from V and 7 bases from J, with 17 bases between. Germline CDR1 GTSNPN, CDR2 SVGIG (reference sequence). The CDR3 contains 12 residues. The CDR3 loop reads CAGHRVLNEAFF. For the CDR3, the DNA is TGTGCCGGACACAGGGTTCTAAATGAAGCTTTCTTT.

As DNA, the CDR3 is TGTGCCTGGAGCGCTGACACTACCTACGAGCAGTACTTC. As protein: CAWSADTTYEQYF. This chain links TRBV30 with TRBJ2-7; D gene unclear. The CDR3 has 13 residues. CDR1 is GTSNPN, CDR2 SVGIG, per germline (reference sequence). V lost 3 bases and J lost 2, with 11 bases in between.

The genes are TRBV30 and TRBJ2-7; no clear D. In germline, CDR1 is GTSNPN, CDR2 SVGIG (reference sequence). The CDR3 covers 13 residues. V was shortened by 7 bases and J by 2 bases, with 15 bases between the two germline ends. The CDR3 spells CAFLERITYEQYF. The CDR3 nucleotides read TGTGCCTTCTTGGAGAGGATTACCTACGAGCAGTACTTC.

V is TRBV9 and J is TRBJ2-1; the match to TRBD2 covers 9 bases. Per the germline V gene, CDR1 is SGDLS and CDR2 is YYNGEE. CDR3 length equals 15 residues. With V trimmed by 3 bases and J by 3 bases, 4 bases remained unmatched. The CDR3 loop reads CASSALAGNYNEQFF. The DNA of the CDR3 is TGTGCCAGCAGCGCTCTAGCGGGAAACTACAATGAGCAGTTCTTC.

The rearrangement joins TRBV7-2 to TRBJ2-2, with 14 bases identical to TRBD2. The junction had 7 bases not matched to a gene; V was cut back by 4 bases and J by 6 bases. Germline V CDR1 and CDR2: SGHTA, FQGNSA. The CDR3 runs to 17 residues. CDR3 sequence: CASSSLRLAGGSGELFF. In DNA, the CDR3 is TGTGCCAGCAGCTCTCTACGACTAGCGGGGGGGTCCGGGGAGCTGTTTTTT.

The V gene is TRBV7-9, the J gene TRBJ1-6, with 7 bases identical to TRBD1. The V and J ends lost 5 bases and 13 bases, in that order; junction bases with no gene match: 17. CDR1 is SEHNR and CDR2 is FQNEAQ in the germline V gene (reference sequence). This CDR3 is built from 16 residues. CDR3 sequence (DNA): TGTGCCAGCAGCCTCGGAGGGCAGGGGGGTCTGTGCCCCCTCCACTTT. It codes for CASSLGGQGGLCPLHF.

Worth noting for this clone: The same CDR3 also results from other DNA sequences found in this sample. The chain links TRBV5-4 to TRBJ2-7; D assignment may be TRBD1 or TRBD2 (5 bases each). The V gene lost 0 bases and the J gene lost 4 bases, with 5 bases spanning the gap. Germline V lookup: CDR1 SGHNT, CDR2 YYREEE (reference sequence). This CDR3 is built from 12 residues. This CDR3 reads CASSLGGYEQYF. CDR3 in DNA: TGTGCCAGCAGCTTGGGGGGGTACGAGCAGTACTTC. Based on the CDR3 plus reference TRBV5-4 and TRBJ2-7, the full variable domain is ETGVTQSPTHLIKTRGQQVTLRCSSQSGHNTVSWYQQALGQGPQFIFQYYREEENGRGNFPPRFSGLQFPNYSSELNVNALELDDSALYLCASSLGGYEQYFGPGTRLTVT.

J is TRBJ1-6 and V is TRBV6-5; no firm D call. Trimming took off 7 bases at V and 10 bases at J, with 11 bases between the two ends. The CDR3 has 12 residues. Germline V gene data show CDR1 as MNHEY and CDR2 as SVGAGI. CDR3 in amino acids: CASNSYSSPLHF. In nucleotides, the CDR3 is TGTGCCAGCAACAGTTACTCCTCACCCCTCCACTTT.

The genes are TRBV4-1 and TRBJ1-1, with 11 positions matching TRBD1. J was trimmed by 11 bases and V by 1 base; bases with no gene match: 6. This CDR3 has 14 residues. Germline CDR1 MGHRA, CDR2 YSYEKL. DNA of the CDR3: TGCGCCAGCAGCCAAGGGGGACAGGGGGGTGGGGCTTTCTTT. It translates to CASSQGGQGGGAFF.

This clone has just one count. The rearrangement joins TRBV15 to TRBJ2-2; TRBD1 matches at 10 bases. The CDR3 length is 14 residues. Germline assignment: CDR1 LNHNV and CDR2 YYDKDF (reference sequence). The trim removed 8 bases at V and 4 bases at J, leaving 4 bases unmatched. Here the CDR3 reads CATETGGGTGELFF. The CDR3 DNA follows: TGTGCCACCGAGACAGGGGGCGGCACCGGGGAGCTGTTTTTT.

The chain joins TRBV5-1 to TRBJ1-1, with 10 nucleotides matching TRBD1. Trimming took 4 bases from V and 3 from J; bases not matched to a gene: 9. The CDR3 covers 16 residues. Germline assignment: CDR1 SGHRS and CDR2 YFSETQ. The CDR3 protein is CASSPGTGEVDTEAFF. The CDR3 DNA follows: TGCGCCAGCAGCCCCGGGACAGGGGAAGTAGACACTGAAGCTTTCTTT.

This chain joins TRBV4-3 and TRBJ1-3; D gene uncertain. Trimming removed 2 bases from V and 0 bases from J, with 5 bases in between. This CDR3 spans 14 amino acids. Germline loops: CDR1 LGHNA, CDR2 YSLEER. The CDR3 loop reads CASSQTSSGNTIYF. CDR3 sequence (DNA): TGCGCCAGCAGCCAAACATCCTCTGGAAACACCATATATTTT.

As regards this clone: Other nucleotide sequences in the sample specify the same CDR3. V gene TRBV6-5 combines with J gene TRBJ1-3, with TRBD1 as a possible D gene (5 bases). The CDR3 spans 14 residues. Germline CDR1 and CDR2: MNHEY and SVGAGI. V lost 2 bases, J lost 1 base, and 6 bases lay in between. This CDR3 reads CASSYGGSGNTIYF. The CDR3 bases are TGTGCCAGCAGTTACGGGGGGTCTGGAAACACCATATATTTT.